This T cell receptor beta chain was documented in a study of CD8 T cells in Susac syndrome. Study-wide findings and caveats: The study found that Susac CD8+ clonal expansion peaked in TEMRA cells and active patients. Within total CD8+ repertoires, under 20 Susac-specific public clones were found, and within CD8+ TEMRA repertoires, five.

Comment on this clonotype: Its antigen is currently unknown.

Trimming took 0 bases from V and 4 from J, leaving 4 bases between them. CDR3 length equals 11 residues. Germline CDR1 GTSNPN, CDR2 SVGIG (reference sequence). It was with random hexamers that roughly 0.5 to 1 ug RNA was reverse transcribed. One entry per CDR3 protein, called by TCRdb with MiXCR from the immunoSEQ multiplex PCR reads. The sample includes more than 150,000 distinct CDR3 sequences, just under 95% seen only once; the top ten take 0.15% to 0.2%. Specimen: CD8+ T cells from PBMCs. The receptor was isolated from a human donor with Susac syndrome. V is TRBV30 and J is TRBJ2-7; D not resolved. The CDR3: CAWSVGYEQYF. CDR3 in DNA: TGTGCCTGGAGTGTGGGGTACGAGCAGTACTTC.